These T cell receptor beta chains were read from a single sample in a study of read filtering for tumor transcriptome and immune sequencing. Via MiXCR, TCRdb re-called the reads, giving one row per CDR3 protein. The table shows 30,000 to 35,000 distinct CDR3 sequences, with approximately 17% occurring only once. Sequenced material: a population of CD138-negative cells sorted from bone marrow. These receptors were taken from a donor at least 40 years old with multiple myeloma. Each CDR3 is given with its conserved first and last residue. Each record gives: J gene, D gene, V gene, clone size, CDR3 DNA, CDR3 protein. D genes are given only for firm matches. Where a row states a size, it is once, few, many or the class of an expanded clone; other rows omit it.

>TRBJ1-2|TRBD1|TRBV7-8|.
TGTGCCAGCAGCTTAGACAAAGGGACAGGCTATGGCTACAACTTC
CASSLDKGTGYGYNF
>TRBJ1-2|TRBD1|TRBV27|.
TGTGCCAGCAGTTCGCTCCCGGGACAGGGTGATCCTGGCTGCACCTTC
CASSSLPGQGDPGCTF
>TRBJ2-3|.|TRBV3-1|many
TGTGCCAGCAGCCAAGTATTACCGGATACGCAGTATTTT
CASSQVLPDTQYF
>TRBJ2-3|TRBD2|TRBV9|medium-sized
TGTGCCAGCAGCGTGAGCGGGGACCCCACAGATACGCAGTATTTT
CASSVSGDPTDTQYF
>TRBJ2-5|.|TRBV2|many
TGTGCCAGCAGTGAAGAGTCGCCCCACGAGGGGTACTTC
CASSEESPHEGYF
>TRBJ1-5|.|TRBV12-3/TRBV12-4|.
TGTGCCAGCAGTCCTTCAGGGAAGCATCAGCCCCAGCATTTT
CASSPSGKHQPQHF
>TRBJ1-4|TRBD1|TRBV20-1|medium-sized
TGCAGTGCCCTCCCGGGACAGCCTAATGAAAAACTGTTTTTT
CSALPGQPNEKLFF
>TRBJ2-1|TRBD2|TRBV20-1|medium-sized
TGCAGTGCTAGAGGATGGCCTAGCGGGGGCTCCTACAATGAGCAGTTCTTC
CSARGWPSGGSYNEQFF
>TRBJ2-5|TRBD2|TRBV6-2/TRBV6-3|many
TGTGCCAGCAGTTGGACTAGCGGGGGGTCCAAAGAGACCCAGTACTTC
CASSWTSGGSKETQYF
>TRBJ1-3|.|TRBV27|.
TGTGCCAGCAGCCCTTACAGCGGAAACACCATATATTTT
CASSPYSGNTIYF
>TRBJ1-1|.|TRBV7-3|many
TGTGCCAGCAGCGGACAAGTGAACACTGAAGCTTTCTTT
CASSGQVNTEAFF
>TRBJ1-1|TRBD1|TRBV27|.
TGTGCTAGCAGTTTAATACAGGGGAGTGTAGCTTTCTTT
CASSLIQGSVAFF
>TRBJ2-1|TRBD2|TRBV20-1|medium-sized
TGCAGTGCTAGCGAGGGGACTACAAACAATGAGCAGTTCTTC
CSASEGTTNNEQFF
>TRBJ2-3|.|TRBV7-2|many
TGTGCCAGCAGCTTAGTGGGGACAGATACGCAGTATTTT
CASSLVGTDTQYF
>TRBJ2-7|TRBD2|TRBV7-2|.
TGTGCCAGCAGCTCGGGACTACCAGACTACGAGCAGTACTTC
CASSSGLPDYEQYF
>TRBJ2-4|.|TRBV19|few
TGTGCCAGTAGTTTGACAGCGGACATTCAGTACTTC
CASSLTADIQYF
>TRBJ2-1|.|TRBV28|medium-sized
TGTGCCAGCAGAGTAATCGGGAAGATGGTTGAGCAGTTCTTC
CASRVIGKMVEQFF
>TRBJ2-7|.|TRBV20-1|many
TGCAGTGCCCAGGCGGGGCCCGGCCCCTACGAGCAGTACTTC
CSAQAGPGPYEQYF
>TRBJ2-3|TRBD2|TRBV20-1|.
TGCAGTGCGAGGACTAGTAGTGCGGATACGCATTACTTT
CSARTSSADTHYF
>TRBJ1-1|TRBD1|TRBV20-1|few
TGCAGTGCTTTATGGGACAGGGGTAACACTGAAGCTTTCTTT
CSALWDRGNTEAFF
>TRBJ2-1|.|TRBV7-9|many
TGTGCCAGCAGCTTGTTTATTTTTTGGATCGACTCCAATGTGGATGAGCAGTTCTTC
CASSLFIFWIDSNVDEQFF
>TRBJ2-3|TRBD2|TRBV27|many
TGTGCCAGCAGGCCTCCACTTTTCGGTCGGGGAGCGGGGGGGCCGATAGATACGCAGTATTTT
CASRPPLFGRGAGGPIDTQYF
>TRBJ1-3|.|TRBV6-5|once
TGTGCCAGCAGTTTAGGAGAAGCGTACTCTGGAAACACCATATATTTT
CASSLGEAYSGNTIYF
>TRBJ2-3|.|TRBV11-1|many
TGTGCCAGCCAAAGGACTGCAGATACGCAGTATTTT
CASQRTADTQYF
>TRBJ1-5|.|TRBV5-1|many
TGCGCCAGCAGTGATGACGGGGATCAGCCCCAGCATTTT
CASSDDGDQPQHF
>TRBJ2-3|.|TRBV7-8|many
TGTGCCAGCAGTAGGCGAGACGGGAGCACAGATACGCAGTATTTT
CASSRRDGSTDTQYF
>TRBJ2-7|.|TRBV5-1|many
TGCGCCAGCAGCCCGGAAGGAGCTCCTCGGCAGTACTTC
CASSPEGAPRQYF
>TRBJ2-7|.|TRBV20-1|many
TGCAGTGCTGGGTTGGGCGGGAGATGGGGTGGGGGGGCCGAGCAGTACTTC
CSAGLGGRWGGGAEQYF
>TRBJ2-7|TRBD2|TRBV18|many
TGTGCCAGCTCACGCGGACTAGCGGGGGGAGACTCCTACGAGCAGTACTTC
CASSRGLAGGDSYEQYF
>TRBJ2-5|TRBD2|TRBV11-2|few
TGTGCCAGCAGCCCCCGCAGGGCGGGGGGACACCAAGAGACCCAGTACTTC
CASSPRRAGGHQETQYF
>TRBJ2-5|TRBD1|TRBV3-1|many
TGTGCCAGCAGCCAAGGAGGGGGCGTCGGGGAGACCCAGTACTTC
CASSQGGGVGETQYF
>TRBJ2-3|TRBD2|TRBV18|few
TGTGCCAGCTCCACGCGAGGAGCGGGGGGCGATACGCAGTATTTT
CASSTRGAGGDTQYF
>TRBJ2-1|.|TRBV21-1|few
TGTGCCAGCAGCCATAGGGACGCCGACAATGAGCAGTTCTTC
CASSHRDADNEQFF
>TRBJ2-3|.|TRBV10-3|few
TGTGCCATCAGTCACCCACAGGATTTCCGCACAGATACGCAGTATTTT
CAISHPQDFRTDTQYF
>TRBJ2-7|.|TRBV7-9|medium-sized
TGTGCCAGCAGCCTCTCACTAGGCGACGAGCAGTACTTC
CASSLSLGDEQYF
>TRBJ1-1|TRBD1|TRBV9|.
TGTGCCAGCAGCGGCCGTTCGGGACAGATGAACACTGAAGCTTTCTTT
CASSGRSGQMNTEAFF
>TRBJ2-1|TRBD2|TRBV6-5|medium-sized
TGTGCCAGCGCCAAACTAGCGTCGAATGAGCAGTTCTTC
CASAKLASNEQFF